A selection of T cell receptor beta chains follows, all from one sample in a study of cytomegalovirus exposure and HLA in healthy donors. Profiling relied on immunoSEQ multiplex PCR, and the TCRdb table lists in-frame clones only, not all of them. The sample has about 100,000 clones, 55% to 85% seen once. The source material was PBMCs. These receptors were taken from a man younger than 45 in good health and CMV-seronegative. Each CDR3 is given with its conserved first and last residue. A D gene is named only where the DNA matches it firmly. Rows may omit the clone size; those that give it use once, few, many or a size class.

v_gene	j_gene	abundance	d_gene	CDR3nt	CDR3aa
TRBV11-3	TRBJ2-5	.	.	TGTGCCAGCAGCCCTGGGGGCTCACCAAGGGGGCAAGAGACCCAGTACTTC	CASSPGGSPRGQETQYF
TRBV25-1	TRBJ2-1	once	TRBD2	TGTGCCAGCAGTCGACTAGCGGGAACCTTGAGGGGCGGCGGTGTGCAGTTCTTC	CASSRLAGTLRGGGVQFF
TRBV10-3	TRBJ1-1	few	.	TGTGCCATCAGTGTCTCGGGGGCTGAAGCTTTCTTT	CAISVSGAEAFF
TRBV4-1	TRBJ2-2	few	TRBD1	TGCGCCAGCAGCCAAGAACAGGGGTCCTACACCGGGGAGCTGTTTTTT	CASSQEQGSYTGELFF
TRBV11-2	TRBJ2-2	.	TRBD1	TGTGCCAGCAGCTTAGTCTGGCAGGGGGCACGGACCGGGGAGCTGTTTTTT	CASSLVWQGARTGELFF
TRBV5-1	TRBJ2-1	.	.	TGCGCCAGCAGTCCAGGGTACCGCTCCTACAATGAGCAGTTCTTC	CASSPGYRSYNEQFF
TRBV28	TRBJ2-1	.	TRBD1	TGTGCCAGCAGCCACAGGGGTAATTACAATGAGCAGTTCTTC	CASSHRGNYNEQFF
TRBV4-1	TRBJ1-1	.	TRBD1	TGCGCCAGCAGCCAAGATCGACAGGGGGTTACTGAAGCTTTCTTT	CASSQDRQGVTEAFF
TRBV28	TRBJ2-3	few	.	TGTGCCAGCAGTTTACGGGTGGGGGGAGGCACAGATACGCAGTATTTT	CASSLRVGGGTDTQYF
TRBV28	TRBJ2-1	few	.	TGTGCCAGCATTAGCGCCACCGGGACATCTACCTACAATGAGCAGTTCTTC	CASISATGTSTYNEQFF
TRBV6-1	TRBJ1-5	.	TRBD1	TGTGCCAGCAGGGCGGACAGGGATAGCAATCAGCCCCAGCATTTT	CASRADRDSNQPQHF
TRBV6-1	TRBJ2-7	.	TRBD2	TGTGCCAGCTCCACGGGACTAGCGGGAGAATGGGCGCAGTACTTC	CASSTGLAGEWAQYF
TRBV18	TRBJ2-2	once	TRBD1	TGTGCCAGCTCGACAGGGGTGGTAACCGGGGAGCTGTTTTTT	CASSTGVVTGELFF
TRBV2	TRBJ2-7	.	.	TGTGCCAGCAGTGAAGCTGACAGCCGATCCTACGAGCAGTACTTC	CASSEADSRSYEQYF
TRBV5-1	TRBJ2-1	few	TRBD2	TGCGCCAGCAGCCCCAAGGCTAGCGGGACGAACAATGAGCAGTTCTTC	CASSPKASGTNNEQFF
TRBV6-5	TRBJ2-5	once	.	TGTGCCAGCAGCCATCAGGGTCCGGAGACCCAGTACTTC	CASSHQGPETQYF
TRBV28	TRBJ1-1	.	TRBD1	TGTGCCAGCAGTTCGGCGGGACAGGGGGCGCGTTTCGGGGAAGCTTTCTTT	CASSSAGQGARFGEAFF
TRBV6-5	TRBJ1-1	.	.	TGTGCCAGCAGTCTGGAGTATAACACTGAAGCTTTCTTT	CASSLEYNTEAFF
TRBV30	TRBJ2-3	.	.	TGTGCCTGGAGTCAGGCCTCTAAAGATACGCAGTATTTT	CAWSQASKDTQYF
TRBV5-6	TRBJ2-7	once	.	TGTGCCAGCAGCTCCGACGGGAGTTCCTACGAGCAGTACTTC	CASSSDGSSYEQYF
TRBV5-1	TRBJ2-1	.	TRBD2	TGCGCCAGCAGCGAACAGAGCGGGGGGGTCTCCTACAATGAGCAGTTCTTC	CASSEQSGGVSYNEQFF
TRBV30	TRBJ1-2	once	.	TGTGCCTGGAGTGTAGGCACGGGGTATGGCTACACCTTC	CAWSVGTGYGYTF
TRBV4-2	TRBJ2-7	.	TRBD1	TGTGCCAGCAGCCAAGATAAAGGGACAGGGGGGCACGAGCAGTACTTC	CASSQDKGTGGHEQYF
TRBV5-1	TRBJ2-5	once	.	TGCGCCAGCAGCTTTCTTCACAGGGAAGAGACCCAGTACTTC	CASSFLHREETQYF
TRBV10-3	TRBJ2-7	.	TRBD1	TGTGCCATCAGTGAGTCAATGGCGGCAGGGGGTCGGAACGAGCAGTACTTC	CAISESMAAGGRNEQYF
TRBV19	TRBJ1-3	.	.	TGTGCCAGTAGTTCCGGACAGCGCGTTAGTGGAAACACCATATATTTT	CASSSGQRVSGNTIYF
TRBV7-9	TRBJ2-7	.	.	TGTTCCAGCAGCTTAGTAGATTTCGGAGGGTCCTACGAGCAGTACTTC	CSSSLVDFGGSYEQYF
TRBV5-1	TRBJ2-2	.	TRBD2	TGCGCCAGCAGCTTGGCCCGACTAGCGGGGATATCGAACACCGGGGAGCTGTTTTTT	CASSLARLAGISNTGELFF
TRBV2	TRBJ2-2	.	.	TGTGCCAGCATTTCAGGTAGAGCGAACACCGGGGAGCTGTTTTTT	CASISGRANTGELFF
TRBV6-4	TRBJ1-1	few	.	TGTGCCAGCAGTGAGTCGACAGAGAACACTGAAGCTTTCTTT	CASSESTENTEAFF
TRBV27	TRBJ1-1	.	.	TGTGCCAGCAGTTTTAGGCCACCCCCGGACAGATGGAAGAACACTGAAGCTTTCTTT	CASSFRPPPDRWKNTEAFF
TRBV5-6	TRBJ1-1	few	TRBD1	TGTGCCAGCAGCGGGCCGGACAGGGGGCAAACTGAAGCTTTCTTT	CASSGPDRGQTEAFF
TRBV19	TRBJ2-3	.	.	TGTGCCAGCTCAGGGACCGGGACTTACACAGATACGCAGTATTTT	CASSGTGTYTDTQYF
TRBV27	TRBJ1-1	.	TRBD1	TGTGCCAGCAGTTGGGACAGGAACACTGAAGCTTTCTTT	CASSWDRNTEAFF
TRBV6-1	TRBJ2-3	.	TRBD2	TGTGCCAGCAGTGACAGCCTAACTAGCGGGAGTAAGGATACGCAGTATTTT	CASSDSLTSGSKDTQYF
TRBV25-1	TRBJ2-6	.	.	TGTGCCAGCACGGGGAGCCGGGGAGGGGCCAACGTCCTGACTTTC	CASTGSRGGANVLTF
TRBV7-9	TRBJ2-2	.	.	TGTGCCAGCAGCGGACTACAGGACGCGAACACCGGGGAGCTGTTTTTT	CASSGLQDANTGELFF
TRBV5-1	TRBJ1-1	.	.	TGCGCCAGCAGCTCCTCACCAGGGATGAACACTGAAGCTTTCTTT	CASSSSPGMNTEAFF
TRBV19	TRBJ1-2	.	.	TGTGCCAGCACCGGGACACAGGACCGATCTAACTATGGCTACACCTTC	CASTGTQDRSNYGYTF
TRBV30	TRBJ1-5	once	TRBD1	TGTGCCTGGAGAAGGCTCGGCAGGGGGGAGCAGCCCCAGCATTTT	CAWRRLGRGEQPQHF
TRBV6-5	TRBJ2-4	.	TRBD1	TGTGCCAGCAGTTCCGGGACAGGGGGAAACATTCAGTACTTC	CASSSGTGGNIQYF
TRBV19	TRBJ1-2	.	TRBD1	TGTGCCAGTAGTTCCCCAACAGGGGAGCTCGACTATGGCTACACCTTC	CASSSPTGELDYGYTF
TRBV6-1	TRBJ1-1	few	TRBD1	TGTGCCAGCAGCCCGTGGGACAGAGAAGCTTTCTTT	CASSPWDREAFF
TRBV19	TRBJ1-5	.	.	TGTGCCAGTAGTGCCAACCAGGGTCAGCCCCAGCATTTT	CASSANQGQPQHF
TRBV6-5	TRBJ2-7	.	.	TGTGCCAGCGGGAGCCGCGACTCCTACGAGCAGTACTTC	CASGSRDSYEQYF
TRBV7-9	TRBJ1-5	.	.	TGTGCCAGCAGCTTTGGGGGGGGCCGCAATCAGCCCCAGCATTTT	CASSFGGGRNQPQHF
TRBV28	TRBJ1-1	.	.	TGTGCCAGCAGTCCGACTCTCACAGGTAACACTGAAGCTTTCTTT	CASSPTLTGNTEAFF
TRBV29-1	TRBJ2-6	few	TRBD2	TGCAGCGTTGATAGCGGGGCAGGGGCCAACGTCCTGACTTTC	CSVDSGAGANVLTF
TRBV7-3	TRBJ2-2	.	TRBD1	TGTGCCAGCAGCTTAGGTGGCTTCCAGGGGGTGTTTTTT	CASSLGGFQGVFF
TRBV11-2	TRBJ1-1	.	TRBD1	TGTGCCAGCAGCCGGGGACAGGGAAACACTGAAGCTTTCTTT	CASSRGQGNTEAFF
TRBV19	TRBJ2-3	.	.	TGTGCCAGTAGTAGCCCGCCAGGACTGAGCACAGATACGCAGTATTTT	CASSSPPGLSTDTQYF
TRBV7-8	TRBJ1-4	.	.	TGTGCCAGCAGCTTAGACATTAACGAAAAACTGTTTTTT	CASSLDINEKLFF
TRBV2	TRBJ1-5	once	TRBD1	TGTGCCAGCAGTCAGAGACAGGGTAGGCAGCCCCAGCATTTT	CASSQRQGRQPQHF